These 13 T cell receptor beta chains were all obtained from the same sample, sequenced in a study of T-cell reconstitution after alpha-beta-depleted transplantation in children. During its preparation, the TCRbeta library received unique molecular identifiers. TCRdb fed the PCR reads into MiXCR, producing one record per CDR3 protein. The sample contains about 340,000 distinct CDR3 sequences, roughly 15% of which appear only once. The source was PBMCs, mostly from graft donor cells, collected 360 days after TCRalphabeta/CD19-depleted stem cell transplant. Receptors originate from a male patient between 2 and 10 years old who had a stem cell transplant for acute lymphoblastic leukemia, so the T cells may come from the graft donor.

The genes are TRBV4-2 and TRBJ2-5; 8 bases map to TRBD2. The CDR3 consists of 16 residues. V lost 1 base and J lost 5; bases outside the gene matches: 9. CDR1 and CDR2 from the germline V gene are LGHNA and YNFKEQ. In nucleotides, the CDR3 is TGTGCCAGCAGCCAAGTAGGGGCCGGGACTAGGGAGACCCAGTACTTC. It encodes CASSQVGAGTRETQYF.

The chain combines TRBV20-1 with TRBJ1-4, with D unclear. Trimming cost V 8 bases and J 3 bases, with 13 bases left between them. The CDR3 totals 13 residues. Germline CDR1 DFQATT, CDR2 SNEGSKA (reference sequence). Here the CDR3 reads CSTPAGANEKLFF. The CDR3 coding sequence is TGCAGTACCCCGGCTGGGGCTAATGAAAAACTGTTTTTT.

The chain links TRBV30 to TRBJ2-1; possible D gene TRBD2, 5 bases. The CDR3 loop spans 14 amino acids. V lost 0 bases to trimming and J lost 5 bases, with 11 bases between them. Germline assignment: CDR1 GTSNPN and CDR2 SVGIG (reference sequence). Here the CDR3 reads CAWSVGAVDNEQFF. DNA for the CDR3: TGTGCCTGGAGTGTAGGAGCGGTAGACAATGAGCAGTTCTTC. The variable domain in full, completed from reference TRBV30 and TRBJ2-1, reads SQTIHQWPATLVQPVGSPLSLECTVEGTSNPNLYWYRQAAGRGLQLLFYSVGIGQISSEVPQNLSASRPQDRQFILSSKKLLLSDSGFYLCAWSVGAVDNEQFFGPGTRLTVL.

As for this clonotype: At one boundary the junction diverges from the germline segment, which might be a read error. The chain employs TRBV6-1 and TRBJ2-7; D perhaps matches TRBD2 (6 bases). CDR1 is MNHNS and CDR2 is SASEGT in the germline V gene. The CDR3 consists of 15 residues. CDR3 sequence (DNA): TGTGACAGCAGCCGCGGGATCTTCGACTCCTACGAGCAGTACTTC. This codes for CDSSRGIFDSYEQYF.

Many counts were recorded for this clonotype. The genes are TRBV29-1 and TRBJ2-5; a possible D gene is TRBD1 (6 bases). The CDR3 consists of 13 residues. Germline values: CDR1 SQVTM, CDR2 ANQGSEA. V lost 3 bases to trimming and J lost 4 bases, with 12 bases between them. CDR3 amino acids: CSVDGDRIETQYF. The CDR3 region has the DNA TGCAGCGTTGATGGTGACAGGATAGAGACCCAGTACTTC.

The chain couples TRBV4-1 to TRBJ2-7; D is undetermined. This CDR3 is 15 amino acids long. Germline-derived CDR1 and CDR2 are MGHRA and YSYEKL. The V end lost 1 base, the J end lost 4 bases, and 14 bases lay between the germline ends. CDR3 coding DNA: TGCGCCAGCAGCCAAGCCGGGTCTAGGATTTACGAGCAGTACTTC. Translated, it gives CASSQAGSRIYEQYF.

This clonotype was seen many times. The chain recombines TRBV29-1 with TRBJ2-1; TRBD2 matches 7 bases. The CDR3 has 12 amino acids. V shed 3 bases and J 8 bases; nucleotides not matched to a gene: 4. Germline loops: CDR1 SQVTM, CDR2 ANQGSEA. As DNA, the CDR3 is TGCAGCGTTGAGCCGGGAGGAGATGAGCAGTTCTTC. This codes for CSVEPGGDEQFF.

The V gene is TRBV7-6, the J gene TRBJ2-1, with no clear D. The V end lost 0 bases, the J end lost 9 bases, and 12 bases lay between the germline ends. The CDR3 spans 14 residues. Germline CDR1 reads SGHVS; CDR2 reads FNYEAQ. CDR3 in DNA: TGTGCCAGCAGCTTAGCCCCCGAAACCGGTGAGCAGTTCTTC. As protein: CASSLAPETGEQFF.

The sample holds many counts of this clonotype. The chain recombines TRBV29-1 with TRBJ2-5; 10 bases fit TRBD2. Germline V gene lookup returns CDR1 SQVTM and CDR2 ANQGSEA. The V and J ends lost 4 bases and 5 bases, in that order; junction bases with no gene match: 10. This CDR3 has 15 amino acids. The chain's CDR3 is CSVVPAGGPLETQYF. In DNA form, the CDR3 reads TGCAGCGTTGTCCCAGCGGGAGGGCCATTGGAGACCCAGTACTTC.

The chain is built from TRBV12-3 or TRBV12-4 and TRBJ2-7; 14 positions match TRBD2. The CDR3 totals 16 residues. V shed 5 bases, J shed 5 bases, and the junction held 8 bases outside the gene matches. CDR3 nucleotides: TGTGCCAGCAGTCCACTTCTGGGACTAGCGGGAGACGAGCAGTACTTC. Protein sequence: CASSPLLGLAGDEQYF.

This clonotype was counted ten times or more. The chain has TRBV12-3 or TRBV12-4 and TRBJ2-5; TRBD2 matches 12 bases. Germline trimming cut 3 bases from V and 5 bases from J; bases unmatched to any gene: 7. This CDR3 contains 16 residues. The CDR3 reads CASSLTSGSIRETQYF. CDR3 DNA: TGTGCCAGCAGTTTGACTAGCGGGAGTATCAGGGAGACCCAGTACTTC.

V is TRBV28 and J is TRBJ1-5; D gene unclear. The CDR3 is 14 amino acids. Trimming stripped 8 bases from V and 0 bases from J, with 11 bases between. Germline CDR1 reads MDHEN; CDR2 reads SYDVKM. The CDR3, as DNA: TGTGCCAGCGGAGGCCTTTATAGCAATCAGCCCCAGCATTTT. Amino acids: CASGGLYSNQPQHF.

As DNA, the CDR3 is TGTGCCAGCAGCTTTAAGGGTCATCGATGGACAGGATTGTACACTGAAGCTTTCTTT. This sequence encodes CASSFKGHRWTGLYTEAFF. The rearrangement links TRBV11-2 to TRBJ1-1; TRBD1 matches at 7 bases. The germline V gene encodes CDR1 SGHAT and CDR2 FQNNGV. Trimming cost V 3 bases and J 3 bases; bases outside gene matches: 19. The CDR3 spans 19 residues.